A selection of T cell receptor beta chains follows, all from one sample in a study of blood T cell repertoires in COVID-19. Sequencing was performed with immunoSEQ multiplex PCR; in TCRdb, only in-frame clones are kept and a portion is missing. The top ten clones hold 1.9% of a sample with under 300,000 clones, 85% to 90% of them seen once. Sequences were obtained from PBMCs or T cells enriched from blood (not recorded which). These receptors all stem from a woman aged 55-69 years who had recovered from COVID-19. The CDR3 runs from the conserved cysteine through the conserved F or W. Each record gives: V gene, D gene, clone size, J gene, CDR3 DNA, CDR3 protein. D genes are given only for firm matches. Clone size is given for some rows only: seen once, a few or many times, or a class if the clone is expanded.

v_gene: TRBV10-3
d_gene: .
abundance: .
j_gene: TRBJ1-1
CDR3nt: TGTGCCATCAGTGACGGGAGGAACACTGAAGCTTTCTTT
CDR3aa: CAISDGRNTEAFF

v_gene: TRBV15
d_gene: .
abundance: once
j_gene: TRBJ1-1
CDR3nt: TGTGCCACCAGCAGAGAGGGGGGGAGCACTGAAGCTTTCTTT
CDR3aa: CATSREGGSTEAFF

v_gene: TRBV7-9
d_gene: .
abundance: .
j_gene: TRBJ1-4
CDR3nt: TGTGCCAGCAGCACAATCGGGGGTCCCCCAACTAATGAAAAACTGTTTTTT
CDR3aa: CASSTIGGPPTNEKLFF

v_gene: TRBV4-2
d_gene: TRBD1
abundance: .
j_gene: TRBJ1-6
CDR3nt: TGTGCCAGCAGCCAAGGGGGACAGGGGGCAACACCCCTCCACTTT
CDR3aa: CASSQGGQGATPLHF

v_gene: TRBV5-5
d_gene: TRBD1
abundance: .
j_gene: TRBJ2-5
CDR3nt: TGTGCCAGCAGCTACGGTGGACAGGCGGGCCAAGAGACCCAGTACTTC
CDR3aa: CASSYGGQAGQETQYF

v_gene: TRBV12-3/TRBV12-4
d_gene: TRBD1
abundance: .
j_gene: TRBJ1-4
CDR3nt: TGTGCCTCGGGACAGGGTGTTTTCGGAAAACTGTTTTTT
CDR3aa: CASGQGVFGKLFF

v_gene: TRBV18
d_gene: .
abundance: .
j_gene: TRBJ2-2
CDR3nt: TGTGCCAGCTCACCAAATCTGCAGGGGAACACCGGGGAGCTGTTTTTT
CDR3aa: CASSPNLQGNTGELFF

v_gene: TRBV4-1
d_gene: TRBD1
abundance: .
j_gene: TRBJ2-7
CDR3nt: TGCGCCAGCAGCCAAGGACAGGGCTCCTACGAGCAGTACTTC
CDR3aa: CASSQGQGSYEQYF

v_gene: TRBV10-3
d_gene: TRBD2
abundance: .
j_gene: TRBJ2-5
CDR3nt: TGTGCCATCAGGGCTAGCGGGAGTGTGGAAGAGACCCAGTACTTC
CDR3aa: CAIRASGSVEETQYF

v_gene: TRBV9
d_gene: TRBD1
abundance: .
j_gene: TRBJ1-3
CDR3nt: TGTGCCAGCAGCGAAGACAGGGGGCGAGGAAACACCATATATTTT
CDR3aa: CASSEDRGRGNTIYF

v_gene: TRBV13
d_gene: .
abundance: few
j_gene: TRBJ1-2
CDR3nt: TGTGCCAGCAGCTTCCGAGGAAGCGACTACACCTTC
CDR3aa: CASSFRGSDYTF

v_gene: TRBV28
d_gene: TRBD1
abundance: .
j_gene: TRBJ1-5
CDR3nt: TGTGCCAGCAGCCCGGGGACAGGGGGCTTCAATCAGCCCCAGCATTTT
CDR3aa: CASSPGTGGFNQPQHF

v_gene: TRBV5-1
d_gene: TRBD1
abundance: .
j_gene: TRBJ2-1
CDR3nt: TGCGCCAGCATCGAGGGGGACAGGGGATTATATGAGCAGTTCTTC
CDR3aa: CASIEGDRGLYEQFF

v_gene: TRBV15
d_gene: .
abundance: .
j_gene: TRBJ2-5
CDR3nt: TGTGCCACCAGCAAGGCCTTAGCGGACCAAGAGACCCAGTACTTC
CDR3aa: CATSKALADQETQYF

v_gene: TRBV25-1
d_gene: .
abundance: .
j_gene: TRBJ1-4
CDR3nt: TGTGCCAGCAGTGGTGGTAGGGGCTATGAAAAACTGTTTTTT
CDR3aa: CASSGGRGYEKLFF

v_gene: TRBV6-5
d_gene: TRBD1
abundance: .
j_gene: TRBJ1-2
CDR3nt: TGTGCCAGCAGCCCAGGACAGGGCTACTATGGCTACACCTTC
CDR3aa: CASSPGQGYYGYTF

v_gene: TRBV3-1/TRBV3-2
d_gene: .
abundance: .
j_gene: TRBJ1-2
CDR3nt: TGTGCCAGCAGCCATTCGTCTGGCTACACCTTC
CDR3aa: CASSHSSGYTF

v_gene: TRBV29-1
d_gene: .
abundance: .
j_gene: TRBJ2-5
CDR3nt: TGCAGCGTTGACCGCCGCGACAGGGAGGCTTTAGAGACCCAGTACTTC
CDR3aa: CSVDRRDREALETQYF

v_gene: TRBV11-3
d_gene: .
abundance: .
j_gene: TRBJ1-1
CDR3nt: TGTGCCAGCAGCGCACCCGAGGGGGATGAAGCTTTCTTT
CDR3aa: CASSAPEGDEAFF

v_gene: TRBV5-6
d_gene: .
abundance: .
j_gene: TRBJ1-4
CDR3nt: TGTGCCAGCAGCCCGACAGTTACTAATGAAAAACTGTTTTTT
CDR3aa: CASSPTVTNEKLFF